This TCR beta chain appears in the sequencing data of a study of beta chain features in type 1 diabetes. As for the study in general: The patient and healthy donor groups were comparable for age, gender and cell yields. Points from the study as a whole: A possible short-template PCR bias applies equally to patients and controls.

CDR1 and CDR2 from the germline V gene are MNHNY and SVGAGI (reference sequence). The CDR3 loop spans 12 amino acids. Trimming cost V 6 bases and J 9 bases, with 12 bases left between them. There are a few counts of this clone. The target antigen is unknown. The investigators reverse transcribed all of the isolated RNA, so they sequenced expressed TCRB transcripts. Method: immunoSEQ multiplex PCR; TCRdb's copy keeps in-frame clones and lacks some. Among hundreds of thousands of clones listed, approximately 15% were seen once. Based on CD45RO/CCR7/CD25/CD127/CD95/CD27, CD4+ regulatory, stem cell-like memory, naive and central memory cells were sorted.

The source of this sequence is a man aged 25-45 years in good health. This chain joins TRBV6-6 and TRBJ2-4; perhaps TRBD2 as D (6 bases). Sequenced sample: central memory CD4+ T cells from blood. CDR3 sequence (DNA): TGTGCCAGCAGGACTAGTATCGGCATTCAGTACTTC. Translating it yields CASRTSIGIQYF.